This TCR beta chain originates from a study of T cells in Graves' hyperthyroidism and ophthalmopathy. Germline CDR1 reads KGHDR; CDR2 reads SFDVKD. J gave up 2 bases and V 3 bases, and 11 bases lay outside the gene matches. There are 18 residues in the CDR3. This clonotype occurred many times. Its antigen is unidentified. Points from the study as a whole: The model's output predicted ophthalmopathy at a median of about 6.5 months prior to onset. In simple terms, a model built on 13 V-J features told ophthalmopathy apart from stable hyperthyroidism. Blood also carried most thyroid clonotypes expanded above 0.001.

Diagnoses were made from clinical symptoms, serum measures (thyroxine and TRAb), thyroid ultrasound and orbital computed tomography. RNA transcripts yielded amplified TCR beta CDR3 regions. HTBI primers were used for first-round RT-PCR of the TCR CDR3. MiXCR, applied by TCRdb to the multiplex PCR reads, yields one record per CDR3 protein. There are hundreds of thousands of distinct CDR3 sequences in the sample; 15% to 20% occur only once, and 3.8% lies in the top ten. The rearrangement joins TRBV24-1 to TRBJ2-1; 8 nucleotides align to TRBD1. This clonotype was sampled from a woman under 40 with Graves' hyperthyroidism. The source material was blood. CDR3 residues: CATSDPRPTGGTYNEQFF. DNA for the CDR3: TGTGCCACCAGTGATCCTCGACCTACAGGGGGAACCTACAATGAGCAGTTCTTC.